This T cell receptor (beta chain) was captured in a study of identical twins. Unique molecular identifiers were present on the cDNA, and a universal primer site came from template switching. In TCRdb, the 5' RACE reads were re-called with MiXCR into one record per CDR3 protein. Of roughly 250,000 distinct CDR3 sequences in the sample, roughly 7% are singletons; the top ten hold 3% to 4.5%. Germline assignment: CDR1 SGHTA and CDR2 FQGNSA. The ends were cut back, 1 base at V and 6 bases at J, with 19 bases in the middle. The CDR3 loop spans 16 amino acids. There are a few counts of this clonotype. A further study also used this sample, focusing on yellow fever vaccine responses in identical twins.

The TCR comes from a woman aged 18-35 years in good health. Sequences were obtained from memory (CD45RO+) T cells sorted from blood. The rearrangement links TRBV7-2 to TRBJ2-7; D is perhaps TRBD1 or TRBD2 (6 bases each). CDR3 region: CASSLGGAGPVLEQYF. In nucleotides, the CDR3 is TGTGCCAGCAGCTTAGGGGGGGCGGGACCCGTCCTCGAGCAGTACTTC.